This T cell receptor (beta chain) originates from a study of blood T cell repertoires in COVID-19. About the research overall: Researchers got acute and convalescent COVID-19 samples from the United States, Italy and Spain. PBMCs, B-cell-depleted T cells, or T cells provided the cDNA or gDNA that made up the material.

V was clipped by 4 bases and J by 2 bases, with 13 bases between them. The CDR3 extends over 15 amino acids. Germline CDR1 PRHDT, CDR2 FYEKMQ (reference sequence). As handled by the study authors: Nucleated cell number was recorded as an estimate derived from reference gene primer amplification. Generated by immunoSEQ multiplex PCR, the TCRdb table keeps only in-frame clones and is missing some. That table is the source of V, J and clone size, and D and trimming were worked out from the DNA. Among about 150,000 clones listed, more than 90% were seen once. The TCR comes from a middle-aged man with acute or convalescent COVID-19. The chain couples TRBV13 to TRBJ2-3; tentative D call: TRBD2 (5 bases). The sequencing sample was made of peripheral blood. This CDR3 reads CASSSSTRTTDTQYF. As DNA, the CDR3 is TGTGCCAGCAGCTCCAGTACTAGAACCACAGATACGCAGTATTTT.